The clone carrying this T cell receptor (gamma chain) has a count of ten or more. The antigen is undetermined. The CDR3 is 15 residues long. The V segment lost 1 base and the J segment 3 bases; nucleotides outside the gene matches: 9. Germline V gene data show CDR1 as VENAVY and CDR2 as YDSYNSRV. TCRdb reanalysed the multiplex PCR reads via CATT. The sample consists of 30,000 or so gamma-chain clones, 1.4% of them appearing once. These data originate in a study of γδ T cells in repeated Plasmodium falciparum infection. Study at large: Malian children with intense seasonal malaria exposure were compared with matched Australian children. Over approximately 640 days, donors received four mosquito-bite P. falciparum NF54 infections. Study outcomes and limitations: Over time and infection, Vgamma9/Vdelta2+ repertoires remained highly stable and polyclonal. In Vdelta2-negative, largely Vdelta1+, gammadelta repertoires, repeated controlled infections appeared to drive clonal selection waves.

Flow sorting of PBMC yielded separate Vgamma9/Vdelta2+ and Vdelta2-negative gammadelta T cell populations for bulk repertoire analysis. This chain joins TRGV8 and TRGJ1 or TRGJ2. TCRdb does not report a J gene; here it was assigned by matching the DNA to germline references. This clonotype was sampled from a pool of human donors (malaria-infected and uninfected, not separated). Sequenced material: gamma-delta T cells from blood. CDR3 region: CATWDRGSAYYKKLF. CDR3 nucleotide sequence: TGTGCCACCTGGGATAGAGGGTCTGCTTATTATAAGAAACTCTTT.